The 20 T cell receptor beta chains below come from one sample, sequenced in a study of human T cells and chemical hapten exposure. TCRdb reanalysed the RACE reads using MiXCR and keeps one entry per CDR3 protein. Seen here are around 300,000 distinct CDR3 sequences, about 5% observed once, and the top ten hold over 7%. Regarding time point: pre-sensitization, week 0. Sample treatment: therapeutic diphenylcyclopropenone sensitization with weekly scalp DPC. The starting material was whole blood, obtained in connection with sensitization to the hapten diphenylcyclopropenone (DPC). The receptors derive from a woman aged 18-29 years with alopecia areata. Some clones in this sample may be carry-over from other donors' samples.

A few counts support this clonotype. The chain joins TRBV7-2 to TRBJ2-7; the match to TRBD2 covers 8 bases. Germline CDR1 is SGHTA and CDR2 is FQGNSA. This CDR3 comprises 15 residues. V was pared by 4 bases and J by 3 bases, with 8 bases of the junction left unmatched. The CDR3 nucleotides are TGTGCCAGCAGCTCAGCGGGGGACGTCTTCTACGAGCAGTACTTC. Protein product: CASSSAGDVFYEQYF.

The gene calls are TRBV9 and TRBJ2-5; 7 nucleotides agree with TRBD2. With V trimmed by 0 bases and J by 5 bases, 10 bases remained unmatched. Germline V gene sequence: CDR1 SGDLS, CDR2 YYNGEE. The CDR3 extends over 16 amino acids. The CDR3 is CASSVGVGAGYETQYF. The DNA of the CDR3 is TGTGCCAGCAGCGTAGGGGTAGGAGCGGGGTATGAGACCCAGTACTTC.

This clonotype was recorded many times. The chain recombines TRBV29-1 with TRBJ1-3; D possibly corresponds to TRBD1 (6 bases). V was cut by 5 bases and J by 0 bases, with 11 bases left in between. CDR1 is SQVTM and CDR2 is ANQGSEA in the germline V gene. The CDR3 has 14 residues. CDR3: CSVRGGSSGNTIYF. The CDR3 nucleotides are TGCAGCGTTAGAGGGGGGTCCTCTGGAAACACCATATATTTT.

The chain carries TRBV19 and TRBJ1-6; D remains ambiguous. V shed 8 bases and J shed 7 bases, with 9 bases lying between them. The CDR3 spans 12 residues. CDR1 and CDR2 (germline): LNHDA, SQIVND (reference sequence). The CDR3 DNA reads as TGTGCCAGTGATGGCTGGAATTCACCCCTCCACTTT. Translating it yields CASDGWNSPLHF.

This clonotype was seen ten or more times. The V and J genes are TRBV14 and TRBJ2-7; no reliable D call. This CDR3 spans 17 amino acids. CDR1 is SGHDN and CDR2 is FVKESK in the germline V gene. V lost 3 bases to trimming and J lost 6 bases, with 24 bases between them. The CDR3 DNA sequence: TGTGCCAGCAGCCACGTAGGGCACTGGGGTTCGAGAGGCGAGCAGTACTTC. Protein sequence: CASSHVGHWGSRGEQYF.

This clonotype has more than one count but fewer than ten. This rearrangement joins TRBV6-5 to TRBJ1-6, with 8 bases identical to TRBD1. Germline trimming cut 6 bases from V and 9 bases from J; bases unmatched to any gene: 4. Per the germline V gene, CDR1 is MNHEY and CDR2 is SVGAGI. This CDR3 region has 13 residues. The DNA of the CDR3 is TGTGCCAGCAGCGGACAGGGTTTTTCACCCCTCCACTTT. Amino acid sequence: CASSGQGFSPLHF.

In this sample, this clonotype turned up many times. The CDR3 region is CASSFMEDHEQYF. The CDR3 DNA is TGTGCCAGCAGCTTCATGGAAGATCACGAGCAGTACTTC. The chain links TRBV11-3 to TRBJ2-7; D unresolved. CDR3 length: 13 residues. Trimming removed 3 bases at V and 5 bases at J, with 11 bases between. The germline V gene encodes CDR1 SGHNT and CDR2 YENEEA.

This clonotype has a count of ten or more. The J gene is TRBJ1-5, the V gene TRBV28; D is uncertain. Germline-derived CDR1 and CDR2 are MDHEN and SYDVKM. This CDR3 region has 15 residues. The germline V and J ends were trimmed by 3 bases and 0 bases, with 9 bases remaining between them. The CDR3 sequence: CASSFLSASNQPQHF. The CDR3 DNA reads as TGTGCCAGCAGTTTTTTGTCGGCTAGCAATCAGCCCCAGCATTTT.

This clonotype came up a few times. The chain recombines TRBV13 with TRBJ1-2; D is perhaps TRBD1 (6 bases). Germline assignment: CDR1 PRHDT and CDR2 FYEKMQ (reference sequence). Trimming removed 5 bases from V and 4 bases from J, with 26 bases in between. CDR3 length equals 18 residues. The CDR3: CASSPGLGVSRGGYGYTF. The CDR3 nucleotides read TGTGCCAGCAGCCCAGGTCTAGGGGTCTCCAGGGGAGGCTATGGCTACACCTTC.

This clonotype has at least ten counts. In DNA form, the CDR3 reads TGTGCCAGCAGCCTCAATAGCGGGGAGGTTCAGTACTTC. It specifies CASSLNSGEVQYF. The chain joins TRBV12-3 or TRBV12-4 to TRBJ2-4, with TRBD2 identical over 8 bases. CDR3 size: 13 residues. V was pared by 6 bases and J by 11 bases, with 9 bases of the junction left unmatched.

This clonotype was seen many times. The V and J genes are TRBV5-5 and TRBJ1-1; D remains unclear. In germline, CDR1 is SGHKS, CDR2 YYEKEE (reference sequence). V gave up 4 bases and J gave up 2 bases, with 12 bases separating them. The length of the CDR3 is 14 residues. CDR3 in DNA: TGTGCCAGCAGCCCAATAAGTTCCAACACTGAAGCTTTCTTT. It translates to CASSPISSNTEAFF. Full variable domain (remainder filled in from reference TRBV5-5 and TRBJ1-1): DAGVTQSPTHLIKTRGQQVTLRCSPISGHKSVSWYQQVLGQGPQFIFQYYEKEERGRGNFPDRFSARQFPNYSSELNVNALLLGDSALYLCASSPISSNTEAFFGQGTRLTVV.

A few counts support this clonotype. The CDR3 DNA reads TGTGCCAGCAGGCGGGACACAGCTAACTATGGCTACACCTTC. It yields the protein CASRRDTANYGYTF. This sequence joins TRBV9 and TRBJ1-2, with a possible D match to TRBD1 (6 bases). This CDR3 contains 14 residues. CDR1 and CDR2 (germline): SGDLS, YYNGEE. V was shortened by 5 bases and J by 0 bases, with 11 bases between the two germline ends.

In its sample, this clonotype was seen many times. The chain couples TRBV6-5 to TRBJ2-7, with 7 bases that match TRBD1. Germline V lookup: CDR1 MNHEY, CDR2 SVGAGI. Trimming at V came to 4 bases and at J to 1 base, leaving 4 bases not matched to a gene. This CDR3 has 14 amino acids. Here the CDR3 DNA reads TGTGCCAGCAGTTCAGGGGGACAATCCTACGAGCAGTACTTC. Its translation is CASSSGGQSYEQYF.

As to this clonotype: A much larger clone is a single base away; this may be a read error. The V call is TRBV13, the J call TRBJ1-1; no reliable D call. Germline lookup yields CDR1 PRHDT and CDR2 FYEKMQ (reference sequence). The CDR3 consists of 13 residues. Trimming left V 4 bases short and J 1 base short, with 7 bases between. The CDR3 coding sequence is TGTGCCAGCAGCTCCCACGGGAACACTGAAGCTTTCTTT. Encoded protein: CASSSHGNTEAFF.

This clonotype turned up a few times. The chain employs TRBV25-1 and TRBJ1-1, with unresolved D. CDR3 length equals 14 residues. The germline gives CDR1 MGHDK, CDR2 SYGVNS. Deletions cut 6 bases from V and 4 bases from J, with 15 bases between. The CDR3 sequence: CASRAGDFSTEAFF. Here the CDR3 DNA reads TGTGCCAGCAGGGCGGGAGATTTCAGCACTGAAGCTTTCTTT.

This clonotype is medium-sized within its sample. The genes are TRBV4-2 and TRBJ2-7, with D possibly being TRBD1 or TRBD2 (5 bases each). The CDR3 loop spans 17 amino acids. The V end lost 0 bases, the J end lost 3 bases, and 18 bases lay between the germline ends. CDR1 is LGHNA and CDR2 is YNFKEQ in the germline V gene. CDR3 DNA sequence: TGTGCCAGCAGCCAAGAGGGACCCGAGGCCTCCCTCTACGAGCAGTACTTC. Protein: CASSQEGPEASLYEQYF.

This clonotype was seen only a few times. This rearrangement joins TRBV24-1 to TRBJ2-1, with D possibly called TRBD1 or TRBD2 (6 bases each). Trimming cost V 12 bases and J 4 bases, with 9 bases left between them. The CDR3 is 11 residues long. Germline CDR1 and CDR2: KGHDR and SFDVKD. This CDR3 is CAGGRYNEQFF. CDR3 nucleotides: TGTGCCGGGGGGCGGTACAATGAGCAGTTCTTC.

This clonotype was seen repeatedly, ten times or more. The gene calls are TRBV3-1 and TRBJ1-2, with D uncertain. V lost 4 bases and J 8 bases, leaving 14 bases between the germline ends. Germline values: CDR1 LGHDT, CDR2 YNNKEL (reference sequence). This CDR3 comprises 13 residues. As DNA, the CDR3 is TGTGCCAGCAGCCTTCCTGCCGCCAGGGGCTACACCTTC. Translation gives CASSLPAARGYTF.

This clonotype was detected many times. V gene TRBV12-3 or TRBV12-4 combines with J gene TRBJ1-1; D is undetermined. This CDR3 has 11 residues. V gave up 3 bases and J gave up 8 bases, with 7 bases separating them. Here the CDR3 reads CASSFRAEAFF. The CDR3 DNA follows: TGTGCCAGCAGTTTTAGGGCAGAAGCTTTCTTT.

This clonotype was seen a handful of times. The chain combines TRBV21-1 with TRBJ2-5. TRBV21-1 is deemed a pseudogene. The CDR3 extends over 11 amino acids. The CDR3 region has the DNA TGTGCCAGTCAGACTCAAGAGACCCAGTACTTC. It specifies CASQTQETQYF.